What follows describes a single T cell receptor beta chain. Trimming shortened V by 1 base and J by 14 bases, and 28 bases separated the two germline ends. Germline V gives CDR1 SGHTA, CDR2 FQGNSA. The CDR3 totals 17 residues. The data were taken from a study of blood T cells in healthy people across ages. With a J-beta primer mix and a sample-barcoded 5' primer, a second PCR ran about 6 to 11 cycles. The yield of each sample was at least 2.5 million CDR3-containing paired-end reads. TCRdb reanalysed the 5' RACE reads using MiXCR and keeps one entry per CDR3 protein. The repertoire consists of 700,000 to 850,000 distinct CDR3 sequences, with about 53% occurring once and the leading ten covering approximately 40%.

This rearrangement joins TRBV7-2 to TRBJ2-3; D is possibly TRBD2 (6 bases). The source material was blood. The TCR sequence derives from a man older than 75 in good health. The CDR3 loop is CASSLGWAGKTHRYAYF. CDR3 DNA sequence: TGTGCCAGCAGCTTAGGTTGGGCGGGAAAGACACACAGATACGCGTATTTT.